This TCR beta chain comes out of a study of blood T cell repertoires in COVID-19. Study context: T cells, B-cell-depleted T cells, or PBMCs provided the cDNA or gDNA that served as material.

Trimming took 5 bases from V and 7 from J, leaving 17 bases between them. The V gene's germline CDR1 is MNHEY and CDR2 SVGAGI. This CDR3 spans 14 amino acids. All enrollees were about 18 to 95 years old and from 20 to 25 US areas. Participants had their cohort set by participant-reported clinical history. Shortly before study entry, within 2 weeks, exposed participants had met a COVID-19 case. The table came from immunoSEQ multiplex PCR; TCRdb's copy has only in-frame clones and leaves some out. The sample consists of about 150,000 clones, 65% to 85% of them appearing once. The sample was PBMCs or T cells enriched from blood (not recorded which). The receptor was derived from a man between 65 and 80 years old who had been exposed to COVID-19. The rearrangement links TRBV6-5 to TRBJ1-2; a weak D match, TRBD1 (6 bases). CDR3 in DNA: TGTGCCAGCAGTACTCGACAGGCCACGCGTGGCTACACCTTC. Translated, it gives CASSTRQATRGYTF.